The 25 T cell receptor beta chains in this list originate from one sample, sequenced in a study of tumor-infiltrating lymphocytes in primary liver carcinoma. A constant-region primer served to make TCR beta cDNA from roughly 540 ng total RNA. Construction of TCR beta libraries relied on three successive nested multiplex PCR rounds employing slightly modified ARM-PCR. TRBV1-TRBV30 forward primers paired with a C-beta reverse primer drove the first two PCR rounds, ten to eleven cycles each. MiXCR, applied by TCRdb to the multiplex PCR reads, yields one record per CDR3 protein. The top ten hold around 8.8% of the sample, which has 100,000 or so distinct CDR3 sequences, more than 60% seen once. Between roughly 20 and 30 mg of unsorted bulk tissue served as the source from which RNA and DNA were co-extracted. The sample was liver tumor tissue from sampling region 5. Subset specified: tumor region T5, tumor centre. All receptors derive from a woman aged 55-69 years with primary liver carcinoma and hepatitis B virus infection.

With regard to this clonotype: The conserved phenylalanine or tryptophan is not found at the CDR3 terminus, so this likely reflects a read error. V is TRBV6-5 and J is TRBJ1-1; TRBD1 is a possible D gene (5 bases). The CDR3 consists of 12 residues. Germline V gene lookup returns CDR1 MNHEY and CDR2 SVGAGI. Trimming took off 7 bases at V and 3 bases at J, with 9 bases between the two ends. As DNA, the CDR3 is TGTGCCAGCAAGGGGAGGTACACTGAAGCTTTCAAT. As protein: CASKGRYTEAFN.

Remarks on this clonotype: At one boundary the junction diverges from the germline segment, which might be a read error. The chain couples TRBV7-9 to TRBJ2-2; D is tentatively TRBD1 or TRBD2 (5 bases each). The CDR3 covers 18 residues. CDR1 SEHNR and CDR2 FQNEAQ come from the germline V gene (reference sequence). The CDR3 here is CASSIHHGDRANTGELFF. Written as DNA, the CDR3 is TGTGCCAGCAGCATACACCACGGAGACAGAGCGAACACCGGGGAGCTATTTTTT.

This clonotype was seen only a few times. At one end the junction does not follow the germline gene, possibly because of a read error. The chain uses TRBV6-5 and TRBJ2-2; the match to TRBD2 covers 8 bases. The CDR3 loop spans 16 amino acids. Germline assignment: CDR1 MNHEY and CDR2 SVGAGI. The CDR3 here is CASRFGLAGPAGELFF. The CDR3 region has the DNA TGTGCCAGCAGATTTGGCCTAGCGGGTCCTGCCGGGGAGCTGTTTTTC.

The chain recombines TRBV11-2 with TRBJ2-1, with D perhaps TRBD2 (5 bases). Germline CDR1 SGHAT, CDR2 FQNNGV. Trimming removed 11 bases from V and 8 bases from J, with 16 bases in between. The CDR3 runs 12 residues. CDR3 nucleotide sequence: TGTGCCTACAGCCGGACTGGGGATGAGCAGTTCTTC. The encoded protein is CAYSRTGDEQFF.

As for this clonotype: A much larger clonotype is one base distant, so this may be a read error. The V gene is TRBV5-1, the J gene TRBJ2-3; TRBD2 matches at 11 bases. CDR1 and CDR2 (germline): SGHRS, YFSETQ. There are 18 residues in the CDR3. As DNA, the CDR3 is TGCGCCAGCAGCCCGACCGGGACTAGCGGTACTAGCATAGATACGCAGTATTTT. Translation gives CASSPTGTSGTSIDTQYF.

The rearrangement joins TRBV20-1 to TRBJ2-1, with TRBD2 as a possible D gene (7 bases). The CDR3 is 16 residues long. The V gene's germline CDR1 is DFQATT and CDR2 SNEGSKA (reference sequence). Trimming removed 1 base from V and 0 bases from J, with 13 bases in between. CDR3 sequence: CSARVGGASSYNEQFF. The CDR3 DNA sequence: TGCAGTGCTAGAGTTGGGGGGGCGAGCTCCTACAATGAGCAGTTCTTC.

The chain couples TRBV28 to TRBJ2-7; D not certain. The V and J ends lost 7 bases and 4 bases respectively, with 17 bases between them. The CDR3 has 14 amino acids. Germline CDR1 is MDHEN and CDR2 is SYDVKM. CDR3 protein: CASTSPRSSYEQYF. CDR3 DNA: TGTGCCAGCACCTCCCCCAGGTCATCATACGAGCAGTACTTC.

This clonotype was picked up many times. The chain recombines TRBV29-1 with TRBJ1-5; D is unclear. CDR3 length: 14 residues. The V and J ends lost 4 bases and 5 bases respectively, with 15 bases between them. Germline V gives CDR1 SQVTM, CDR2 ANQGSEA. In nucleotides, the CDR3 is TGCAGCGTTGGAGAGGGCTCCCTCGATCAGCCCCAGCATTTT. Translating it yields CSVGEGSLDQPQHF.

Ten or more counts support this clonotype. CDR3 residues: CASSFGGLVGELFF. The CDR3 bases are TGTGCCAGCAGCTTCGGGGGGCTGGTCGGGGAGCTGTTTTTT. V usage is TRBV5-5 and J usage is TRBJ2-2; D is perhaps TRBD2 (7 bases). Looked up from germline, CDR1 is SGHKS and CDR2 is YYEKEE (reference sequence). Trimming removed 2 bases from V and 7 bases from J, with 12 bases in between. This CDR3 region has 14 residues.

This clonotype occurred once. The CDR3 end shows no conserved phenylalanine or tryptophan, and so a read error is likely. The chain joins TRBV6-5 to TRBJ1-2; no clear D gene. The CDR3 runs to 14 residues. V was pared by 11 bases and J by 7 bases, with 23 bases between. Germline V gene sequence: CDR1 MNHEY, CDR2 SVGAGI. In nucleotides, the CDR3 is TGTGCCGGAAGGACGGACCCTCCTTTGGGTGGCTACACCTAC. Protein product: CAGRTDPPLGGYTY.

Comments on this clonotype: Germline is not matched at one junction end, which may reflect a read error. The gene calls are TRBV6-5 and TRBJ2-7; D tentatively reads TRBD1 or TRBD2 (5 bases each). The germline CDR1 and CDR2 sequences are MNHEY and SVGAGI. The CDR3 length is 12 residues. As DNA, the CDR3 is TGTGTCAGTAGTGCCAGGGTTGGGGAGCAGTGCTTC. It specifies CVSSARVGEQCF.

About this clonotype itself: Relative to the germline gene, one junction end is altered; a read error may explain this. This rearrangement joins TRBV28 to TRBJ1-5; TRBD1 matches 7 bases. The CDR3 loop spans 15 amino acids. Germline V gene sequence: CDR1 MDHEN, CDR2 SYDVKM. CDR3 residues: CASSQTGASNQPQHF. The CDR3 nucleotides read TGTGCCAGCAGTCAAACAGGGGCAAGCAATCAGCCCCAGCATTTC.

This clonotype has just one count. One end of the junction is discordant with germline, which a read error may explain. The CDR3 here is CASGARDRVYELFF. CDR3 nucleotide sequence: TGCGCCAGCGGCGCTCGGGACAGGGTATACGAGCTGTTCTTC. The rearrangement joins TRBV11-3 to TRBJ2-1; 9 bases are a match to TRBD1. Germline CDR1 and CDR2: SGHNT and YENEEA. The CDR3 is made up of 14 amino acids. Filled out from reference TRBV11-3 and TRBJ2-1, the complete variable domain reads EAGVVQSPRYKIIEKKQPVAFWCNPISGHNTLYWYLQNLGQGPELLIRYENEEAVDDSQLPKDRFSAERLKGVDSTLKIQPAELGDSAVYLCASGARDRVYELFFGPGTRLTVL.

This clonotype appeared once. The CDR3 does not close with the conserved phenylalanine or tryptophan, likely indicating a read error. The chain's CDR3 is CSAYSGFQETQYY. The CDR3 nucleotides read TGCAGTGCGTATTCGGGATTTCAAGAGACCCAGTACTAC. This rearrangement joins TRBV29-1 to TRBJ2-5; a possible D gene is TRBD2 (5 bases). The V gene's germline CDR1 is SQVTM and CDR2 ANQGSEA. The CDR3 has 13 residues.

Turning to this clonotype: This likely comes from a read error, as the CDR3 has no conserved phenylalanine or tryptophan at its end. The limits of the CDR3 on the DNA are not certain, so only TCRdb's listed CDR3 is given. The chain is built from TRBV4-1 and TRBJ2-7. CDR1 and CDR2 from the germline V gene are MGHRA and YSYEKL. The CDR3 extends over 13 residues, inclusive of both ends. CDR3 sequence reads: CTSSQVTGDEQYS.

Turning to this clonotype: Sequence at one end of the junction differs from germline and may be a read error. The rearrangement links TRBV5-6 to TRBJ2-7; 8 positions match TRBD1. Germline assignment: CDR1 SGHDT and CDR2 YYEEEE. The CDR3 runs 14 residues. The CDR3 spells CVSSMQGAAYEQYF. The CDR3 DNA reads as TGTGTCAGCAGCATGCAGGGGGCCGCCTACGAGCAGTACTTC.

As for this clonotype: This may stem from a read error, because a much larger clone lies one nucleotide away. J is TRBJ2-3 and V is TRBV14, with a possible D match to TRBD1 (5 bases). The CDR3 has 15 amino acids. V lost 1 base and J lost 0, with 8 bases in between. Germline V gives CDR1 SGHDN, CDR2 FVKESK. CDR3 bases: TGTGCCAGCAGCCAAGGGGGCCTCAGCACAGATACGCAGTATTTT. Amino acids: CASSQGGLSTDTQYF.

Turning to this clonotype: The junction does not match germline at one end; this may be a read error. The genes are TRBV29-1 and TRBJ2-3; 8 nucleotides line up with TRBD2. The germline gives CDR1 SQVTM, CDR2 ANQGSEA. There are 12 residues in the CDR3. This CDR3 reads CSLTSAGDTHYF. CDR3 sequence (DNA): TGCAGCCTGACTAGCGCCGGAGATACGCATTACTTT.

The chain joins TRBV4-1 to TRBJ2-1; 9 nucleotides agree with TRBD2. This CDR3 region has 17 residues. Per the germline V gene, CDR1 is MGHRA and CDR2 is YSYEKL. V shed 2 bases and J 9 bases; nucleotides not matched to a gene: 14. The CDR3 nucleotides read TGCGCCAGCAGCCAACTAGTCCCCCCAGCGGGAGGCAGTGAGCAGTTCTTC. Its protein is CASSQLVPPAGGSEQFF.

Of note for this clonotype: At one end the junction does not follow the germline gene, possibly because of a read error. V is TRBV11-2 and J is TRBJ2-7, with D uncertain. Germline V gene data show CDR1 as SGHAT and CDR2 as FQNNGV. The CDR3 is 15 amino acids. The CDR3 DNA sequence: TGTGCCAGCGGCTTAGACCCAGGCCATATGTCCGAGCAGTATTTC. Its translation: CASGLDPGHMSEQYF.

The table lists this clonotype with many counts. The chain employs TRBV6-2 or TRBV6-3 and TRBJ2-7; 11 bases align to TRBD2. In germline, CDR1 is MNHEY, CDR2 SVGEGT. CDR3 size: 15 residues. Unmatched junction bases numbered 9, after V lost 7 bases and J lost 4 bases. DNA of the CDR3: TGTGCCAGCATCAAGGCTAGCGGGAGGTCGTACGAGCAGTACTTC. Encoded protein: CASIKASGRSYEQYF.

With regard to this clonotype: The junction does not match germline at one end; this may be a read error. The CDR3 DNA reads TGTGCTAGCGGCTTGGAGAACTCGCGGATCACAGATGCGCACTATTTT. This encodes CASGLENSRITDAHYF. J is TRBJ2-3 and V is TRBV11-1, with a weak D call TRBD2 (6 bases). The CDR3 sequence is 16 residues long. CDR1 SGHAT and CDR2 FQDESV come from the germline V gene (reference sequence).

This clonotype occurred once. This sequence joins TRBV11-3 and TRBJ1-1, with D perhaps matching TRBD1 (6 bases). CDR1 and CDR2 from the germline V gene are SGHNT and YENEEA. Trimming took 7 bases from V and 3 from J, leaving 27 bases between them. This CDR3 contains 18 residues. The CDR3 spells CASNLGGLITGTDTEAFF. CDR3 nucleotides: TGTGCCAGCAACCTCGGGGGGCTTATAACGGGAACGGACACTGAAGCTTTCTTT.

A word on this clonotype: With a much larger clone just one base away, this may be a read error. The gene calls are TRBV6-5 and TRBJ1-1, with 8 bases lining up with TRBD1. Germline lookup yields CDR1 MNHEY and CDR2 SVGAGI. V trimming: 6 bases; J trimming: 4 bases; junction bases outside the gene matches: 7. The CDR3 covers 14 residues. CDR3 sequence: CASRMTGVGTEAFF. The CDR3 nucleotides are TGTGCCAGCAGAATGACAGGGGTGGGCACTGAAGCTTTCTTT.

The sample holds one count of this clonotype. This chain joins TRBV29-1 and TRBJ2-1; D may be TRBD2 (7 bases). Trimming shortened V by 7 bases and J by 16 bases, and 29 bases separated the two germline ends. CDR1 SQVTM and CDR2 ANQGSEA come from the germline V gene. This CDR3 comprises 14 residues. In DNA form, the CDR3 reads TGCAGCGCAATCCATCGGGGGGCACCTAATGGGCACTTCTTC. This encodes CSAIHRGAPNGHFF.